This T cell receptor beta chain was found in a study of blood T cell repertoires in COVID-19. J lost 7 bases, V lost 8 bases, and 7 bases had no gene match. The CDR3 runs to 14 residues. From germline, CDR1 is MNHEY and CDR2 SMNVEV (reference sequence). The Seattle patients, enrolled during active infection, were followed longitudinally. Profiling relied on immunoSEQ multiplex PCR, and the TCRdb table lists in-frame clones only, not all of them. Here the sample spans roughly 230,000 clones, approximately 81% being singletons. This sequence originates from a woman over 75 with COVID-19, enrolled during active disease. This chain connects TRBV27 to TRBJ2-1; 11 positions match TRBD2. Material for sequencing was peripheral blood. CDR3 sequence: CASRWLAGGNEQFF. In DNA, the CDR3 is TGTGCCAGCCGGTGGCTAGCGGGGGGTAATGAGCAGTTCTTC.